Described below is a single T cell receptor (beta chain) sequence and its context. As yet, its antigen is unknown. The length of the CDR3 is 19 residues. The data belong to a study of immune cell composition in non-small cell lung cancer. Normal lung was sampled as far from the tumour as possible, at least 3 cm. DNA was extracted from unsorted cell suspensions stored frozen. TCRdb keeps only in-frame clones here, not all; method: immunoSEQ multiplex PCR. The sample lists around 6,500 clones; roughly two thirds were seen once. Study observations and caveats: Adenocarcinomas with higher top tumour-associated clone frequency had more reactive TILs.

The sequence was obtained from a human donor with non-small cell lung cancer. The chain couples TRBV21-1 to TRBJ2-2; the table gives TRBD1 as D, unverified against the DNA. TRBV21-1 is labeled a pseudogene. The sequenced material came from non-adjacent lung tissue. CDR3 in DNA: TGTGCCAGCAGCAACGGACAGGGGGCTCGCACTAAGAACACCGGGGAGCTGTTTTTT. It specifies CASSNGQGARTKNTGELFF.